The 10 T cell receptor beta chains presented below share a single source sample, sequenced in a study of blood T cell repertoires in COVID-19. The assay was immunoSEQ multiplex PCR, and TCRdb's table has in-frame clones only and misses some. The data contain a few hundred thousand clones, about 81% of them singletons. Sequenced: PBMCs or T cells enriched from blood (not recorded which). These receptors all stem from a man aged 40-55 years who had recovered from COVID-19.

This chain uses TRBV14 with TRBJ1-1, with D maybe TRBD1 (5 bases). Trimming left V 4 bases short and J 1 base short, with 16 bases between. Germline CDR1 and CDR2: SGHDN and FVKESK. The CDR3 has 16 amino acids. The CDR3 sequence: CASSRTRQFSNTEAFF. The CDR3 DNA sequence: TGTGCCAGCAGCCGTACGAGACAGTTTTCGAACACTGAAGCTTTCTTT.

This clone occurred a few times. The chain employs TRBV18 and TRBJ1-4; 8 bases fit TRBD1. The junction had 5 bases not matched to a gene; V was cut back by 3 bases and J by 5 bases. Germline CDR1 and CDR2: KGHSH and LQKENI. CDR3 length equals 15 residues. The CDR3 is CASSPTDRANEKLFF. Written as DNA, the CDR3 is TGTGCCAGCTCACCGACGGACAGGGCCAATGAAAAACTGTTTTTT.

In the case of this clone: At one end the junction does not follow the germline gene, possibly because of a read error. The chain combines TRBV11-2 with TRBJ1-2; 10 nucleotides line up with TRBD1. Germline CDR1 is SGHAT and CDR2 is FQNNGV. The CDR3 spans 15 residues. Written as DNA, the CDR3 is TGTGCCAGCAGCCTAGAGGGACAGGGGCCCTATGGCTACACCTTC. This sequence encodes CASSLEGQGPYGYTF. Using reference TRBV11-2 and TRBJ1-2 for the parts outside the CDR3, the full variable domain is EAGVAQSPRYKIIEKRQSVAFWCNPISGHATLYWYQQILGQGPKLLIQFQNNGVVDDSQLPKDRFSAERLKGVDSTLKIQPAKLEDSAVYLCASSLEGQGPYGYTFGSGTRLTVV.

The gene calls are TRBV19 and TRBJ2-7; no clear D. Germline V lookup: CDR1 LNHDA, CDR2 SQIVND (reference sequence). CDR3 length: 13 amino acids. Trimming left V 5 bases short and J 0 bases short, with 8 bases between. CDR3 sequence reads: CASSAQSSYEQYF. CDR3 in DNA: TGTGCCAGTAGTGCACAGAGCTCCTACGAGCAGTACTTC.

This clone has a single count. V and J are TRBV18 and TRBJ2-3; a weak D match, TRBD2 (5 bases). CDR1 is KGHSH and CDR2 is LQKENI in the germline V gene. The CDR3 is made up of 14 amino acids. V was trimmed by 3 bases and J by 1 base, leaving 8 bases between them. This chain's CDR3 is CASSPSGGTDTQYF. CDR3 DNA sequence: TGTGCCAGCTCACCGTCCGGGGGCACAGATACGCAGTATTTT.

V is TRBV6-5 and J is TRBJ1-2; 9 nucleotides match TRBD1. Germline V gene lookup returns CDR1 MNHEY and CDR2 SVGAGI. The CDR3 runs to 14 residues. Losses at the gene ends were 7 bases for V and 4 bases for J; bases not matched to a gene: 7. The CDR3 bases are TGTGCCAGCACCACAGGGGGCAAAGGCTATGGCTACACCTTC. Translation: CASTTGGKGYGYTF.

CDR3 sequence (DNA): TGCAGCGTTCCCGGAGGGGTACTTGAAGCTTTCTTT. Amino acid sequence: CSVPGGVLEAFF. This chain links TRBV29-1 with TRBJ1-1; TRBD1 is a possible D gene (5 bases). Germline V CDR1 and CDR2: SQVTM, ANQGSEA. The CDR3 spans 12 residues. Trimming removed 5 bases from V and 7 bases from J, with 14 bases in between.

The rearrangement links TRBV4-2 to TRBJ1-1; 11 nucleotides agree with TRBD1. The germline V gene encodes CDR1 LGHNA and CDR2 YNFKEQ. Trimming took 3 bases from V and 6 from J; bases not matched to a gene: 12. This CDR3 region has 17 residues. CDR3 DNA sequence: TGTGCCAGCAGCCAGCCGGGACAGGGGGGGCCTAAGGCTGAAGCTTTCTTT. This codes for CASSQPGQGGPKAEAFF.

The chain employs TRBV2 and TRBJ2-6; 7 bases align to TRBD1. Germline-derived CDR1 and CDR2 are SNHLY and FYNNEI. There are 13 residues in the CDR3. The V and J ends lost 5 bases and 7 bases, in that order; junction bases with no gene match: 2. The CDR3 DNA is TGTGCCAGCAGTCAGGGGGTTGCCAACGTCCTGACTTTC. Its protein is CASSQGVANVLTF.

This clone was counted between two and nine times. The V and J genes are TRBV19 and TRBJ2-1; D gene uncertain. This CDR3 comprises 14 residues. V lost 0 bases, J lost 2 bases, and 5 bases lay in between. CDR1 LNHDA and CDR2 SQIVND come from the germline V gene (reference sequence). CDR3 protein: CASSIEVAYNEQFF. As DNA, the CDR3 is TGTGCCAGTAGTATAGAGGTAGCCTACAATGAGCAGTTCTTC.